One and the same sample provided the 4 T cell receptor beta chains below, sequenced in a study of tumor and adjacent non-tumor tissue in lung cancer. The template was RNA from unsorted bulk tissue. TCRbeta libraries were built with three rounds of nested PCR, modified from ARM-PCR. In TCRdb, the multiplex PCR reads were re-called with MiXCR into one record per CDR3 protein. The sample carries 110,000 or so distinct CDR3 sequences, around 75% recorded once. The sample consisted of lung tumor tissue. Receptor source: a woman aged 60-75 years with non-small cell lung cancer.

This clonotype has just one count. Sequence at one end of the junction differs from germline and may be a read error. The gene calls are TRBV11-3 and TRBJ2-6, with 7 nucleotides matching TRBD1. CDR3 length: 18 amino acids. Germline CDR1 and CDR2: SGHNT and YENEEA. The CDR3, as DNA: TGTGCCAGTAGCTTCGCAGGGGGTGGAGACTCTGGGGCCAATGCCCTGACTTTC. It is translated as CASSFAGGGDSGANALTF.

This clonotype was detected only once. A read error may explain this, as a much larger clone is one base away. The gene calls are TRBV10-3 and TRBJ2-7; TRBD1 agrees at 11 bases. Germline V CDR1 and CDR2: ENHRY, SYGVKD. This CDR3 has 16 amino acids. Here the CDR3 reads CAINESQGQGVYEQYF. CDR3 sequence (DNA): TGTGCCATCAATGAGTCTCAGGGACAGGGGGTCTACGAGCAGTACTTC.

Details on this clonotype: Since a much larger clone is just one base distant, this may be a read error. The gene calls are TRBV14 and TRBJ1-6; D not certain. This CDR3 region has 17 residues. V was shortened by 4 bases and J by 0 bases, with 13 bases between the two germline ends. CDR1 is SGHDN, CDR2 FVKESK, per germline. CDR3 coding DNA: TGTGCCAGCAGCCCCCGCAGGTCGAGCTCCTATAATTCACCCCTCCACTTT. Amino acid sequence: CASSPRRSSSYNSPLHF.

This clonotype was seen a single time. The gene calls are TRBV4-3 and TRBJ2-7; 9 bases line up with TRBD1. Germline lookup yields CDR1 LGHNA and CDR2 YSLEER. This CDR3 comprises 16 residues. With 1 base clipped from V and 13 bases from J, the junction kept 17 bases outside the gene matches. The CDR3 loop is CASSQVIGQGLYGHYF. CDR3 sequence (DNA): TGCGCCAGCAGCCAAGTAATTGGACAGGGGTTATACGGGCACTACTTC.